This TCR beta chain stems from a study of shared clonotypes between healthy human individuals. Overall study results and limits: Sampling used blood alone; tissue repertoires probably differ. It was expected that sequencing depth would affect clonotype sharing among donors.

With ten immunoSEQ deep assay plates, unsorted PBMC DNA underwent sequencing. Data came from immunoSEQ multiplex PCR; TCRdb stores just in-frame clones and leaves some out. The repertoire consists of approximately 440,000 clones, with roughly three quarters occurring once and the leading ten covering approximately 12%. As concerns this clone: Its specificity is unknown.

Donors were healthy HIV-negative adults without recent acute infections or vaccinations. V was trimmed by 8 bases and J by 0 bases, leaving 14 bases between them. In germline, CDR1 is MNHEY, CDR2 SMNVEV (reference sequence). The CDR3 is 15 amino acids. The source of this sequence is a woman between 40 and 55 years old in good health. Some clones in this sample may be carry-over from other donors' samples. The sequencing input was PBMCs. The chain couples TRBV27 to TRBJ2-1; perhaps TRBD2 as D (5 bases). The CDR3 DNA sequence: TGTGCCAGCGGACTGGGGATTAGCTCCTACAATGAGCAGTTCTTC. Its protein product is CASGLGISSYNEQFF.